This T cell receptor beta chain is drawn from a study of blood T cell repertoires in COVID-19. TCRdb's table, derived via immunoSEQ multiplex PCR, lists solely in-frame clones and lacks some. The table has roughly 99,000 clones, roughly 84% seen once. The clonotype was recovered from a human donor in a cohort sampled during active COVID-19. Material: peripheral blood.

The CDR3 DNA reads as TGTGCCACCAGTACTAGTGAGCAGTACTTC. It specifies CATSTSEQYF. The chain joins TRBV24-1 to TRBJ2-7; a weak D match, TRBD2 (5 bases). CDR1 KGHDR and CDR2 SFDVKD come from the germline V gene. This CDR3 is 10 amino acids long. The V end lost 6 bases, the J end lost 7 bases, and 6 bases lay between the germline ends.